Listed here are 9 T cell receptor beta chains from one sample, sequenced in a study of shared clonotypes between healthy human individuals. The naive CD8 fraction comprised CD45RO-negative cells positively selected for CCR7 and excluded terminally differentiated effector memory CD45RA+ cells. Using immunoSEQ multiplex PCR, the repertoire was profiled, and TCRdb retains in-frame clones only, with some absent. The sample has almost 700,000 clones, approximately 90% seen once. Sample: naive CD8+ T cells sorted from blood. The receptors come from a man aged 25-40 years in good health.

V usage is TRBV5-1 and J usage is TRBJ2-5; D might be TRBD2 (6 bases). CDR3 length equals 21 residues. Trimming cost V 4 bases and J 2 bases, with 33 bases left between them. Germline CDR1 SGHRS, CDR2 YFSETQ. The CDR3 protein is CASSPDAGLALSIGDQETQYF. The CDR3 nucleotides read TGCGCCAGCAGCCCGGACGCTGGGCTAGCGCTCTCCATCGGCGATCAAGAGACCCAGTACTTC. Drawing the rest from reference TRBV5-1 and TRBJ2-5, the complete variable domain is KAGVTQTPRYLIKTRGQQVTLSCSPISGHRSVSWYQQTPGQGLQFLFEYFSETQRNKGNFPGRFSGRQFSNSRSEMNVSTLELGDSALYLCASSPDAGLALSIGDQETQYFGPGTRLLVL.

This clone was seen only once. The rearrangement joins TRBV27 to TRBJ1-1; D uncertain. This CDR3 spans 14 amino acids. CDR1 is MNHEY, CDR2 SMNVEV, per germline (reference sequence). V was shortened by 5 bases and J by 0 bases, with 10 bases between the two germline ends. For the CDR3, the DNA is TGTGCCAGCAGTAGTTACAGAGTGAACACTGAAGCTTTCTTT. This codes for CASSSYRVNTEAFF.

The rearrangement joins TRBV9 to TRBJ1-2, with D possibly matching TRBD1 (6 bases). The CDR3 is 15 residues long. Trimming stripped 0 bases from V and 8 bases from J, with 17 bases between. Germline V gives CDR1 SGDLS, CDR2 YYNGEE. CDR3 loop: CASSVEGGGVAGYTF. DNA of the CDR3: TGTGCCAGCAGCGTAGAAGGGGGAGGTGTTGCCGGCTACACCTTC.

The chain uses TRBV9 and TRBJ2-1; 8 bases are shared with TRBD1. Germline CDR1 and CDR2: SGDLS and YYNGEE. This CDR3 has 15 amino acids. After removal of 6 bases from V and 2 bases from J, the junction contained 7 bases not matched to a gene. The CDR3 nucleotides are TGTGCCAGCACCCCAGCGGACAGGGCCTACAATGAGCAGTTCTTC. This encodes CASTPADRAYNEQFF. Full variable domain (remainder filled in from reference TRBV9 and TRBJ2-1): DSGVTQTPKHLITATGQRVTLRCSPRSGDLSVYWYQQSLDQGLQFLIQYYNGEERAKGNILERFSAQQFPDLHSELNLSSLELGDSALYFCASTPADRAYNEQFFGPGTRLTVL.

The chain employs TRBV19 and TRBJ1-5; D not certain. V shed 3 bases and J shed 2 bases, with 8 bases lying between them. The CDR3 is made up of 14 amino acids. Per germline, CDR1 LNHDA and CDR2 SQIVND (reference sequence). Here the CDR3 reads CASSMHGGNQPQHF. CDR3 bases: TGTGCCAGTAGTATGCACGGGGGCAATCAGCCCCAGCATTTT. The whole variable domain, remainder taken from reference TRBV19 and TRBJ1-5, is DGGITQSPKYLFRKEGQNVTLSCEQNLNHDAMYWYRQDPGQGLRLIYYSQIVNDFQKGDIAEGYSVSREKKESFPLTVTSAQKNPTAFYLCASSMHGGNQPQHFGDGTRLSIL.

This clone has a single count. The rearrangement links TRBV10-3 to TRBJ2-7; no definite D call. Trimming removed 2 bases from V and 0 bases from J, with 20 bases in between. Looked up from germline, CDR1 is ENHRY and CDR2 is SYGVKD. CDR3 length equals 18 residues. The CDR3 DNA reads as TGTGCCATCAGTGAGCCATATTCCCCTCCCCAAAGCTCCTACGAGCAGTACTTC. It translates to CAISEPYSPPQSSYEQYF.

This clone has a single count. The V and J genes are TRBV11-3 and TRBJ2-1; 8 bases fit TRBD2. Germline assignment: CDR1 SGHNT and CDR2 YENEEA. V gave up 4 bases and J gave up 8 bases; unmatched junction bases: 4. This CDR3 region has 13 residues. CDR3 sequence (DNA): TGTGCCAGCAGCTATAGCGGGATCGATGAGCAGTTCTTC. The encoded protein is CASSYSGIDEQFF.

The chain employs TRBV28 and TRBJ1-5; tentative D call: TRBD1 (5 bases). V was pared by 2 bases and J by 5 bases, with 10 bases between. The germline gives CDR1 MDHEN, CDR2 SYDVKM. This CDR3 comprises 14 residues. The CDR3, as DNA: TGTGCCAGCAGTTTAGGGGACGGAGATCAGCCCCAGCATTTT. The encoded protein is CASSLGDGDQPQHF.

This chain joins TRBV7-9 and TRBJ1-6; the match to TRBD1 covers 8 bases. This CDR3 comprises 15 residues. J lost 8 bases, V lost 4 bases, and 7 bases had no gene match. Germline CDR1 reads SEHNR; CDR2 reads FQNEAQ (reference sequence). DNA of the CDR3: TGTGCCAGCAGCTCCTTACAGGGGGTGGATTCACCCCTCCACTTT. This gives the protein CASSSLQGVDSPLHF.